The 24 T cell receptor beta chains in this list originate from one sample, sequenced in a study of blood T cell repertoires in COVID-19. Sequencing was performed with immunoSEQ multiplex PCR; in TCRdb, only in-frame clones are kept and a portion is missing. This table holds 150,000 to 200,000 clones, 70% to 90% found once. Material for sequencing was peripheral blood. The receptors stem from a woman between 65 and 79 years old with acute or convalescent COVID-19.

Of note for this clone: One junction end does not reproduce the germline sequence, and a read error may be involved. This sequence joins TRBV3-1 (or the pseudogene TRBV3-2) and TRBJ1-4; D is ambiguous. Per the germline V gene, CDR1 is LGHDT and CDR2 is YNNKEL (reference sequence). The CDR3 has 13 residues. CDR3 DNA: TGTGCCAGCAGCCAGGGAGCCGTCGGGCGGCTTGTCTTT. As protein: CASSQGAVGRLVF.

The chain combines TRBV3-1 (or the pseudogene TRBV3-2) with TRBJ1-5, with a tentative D call TRBD1 (5 bases). The V gene's germline CDR1 is LGHDT and CDR2 YNNKEL (reference sequence). Deletions cut 3 bases from V and 7 bases from J, with 10 bases between. The CDR3 spans 13 residues. Here the CDR3 reads CASSQNGGQPQHF. CDR3 DNA: TGTGCCAGCAGCCAGAACGGGGGGCAGCCCCAGCATTTT.

This clone was seen just once. The chain couples TRBV7-8 to TRBJ2-3; tentative D call: TRBD2 (6 bases). The CDR3 has 15 residues. Trimming stripped 8 bases from V and 2 bases from J, with 17 bases between. The V gene's germline CDR1 is SGHVS and CDR2 FQNEAQ. This CDR3 is CASRGGPQNTDTQYF. CDR3 nucleotides: TGTGCCAGCCGAGGAGGGCCGCAAAACACAGATACGCAGTATTTT.

The chain has TRBV3-1 (or the pseudogene TRBV3-2) and TRBJ1-2, with D tentatively TRBD1 (6 bases). Germline assignment: CDR1 LGHDT and CDR2 YNNKEL (reference sequence). CDR3 length equals 15 residues. Between the trimmed V and J ends, which lost 7 bases and 3 bases, there was a span of 18 bases. This chain's CDR3 is CASTYSGRQDYGYTF. CDR3 sequence (DNA): TGTGCCAGCACCTATTCAGGGAGACAGGACTATGGCTACACCTTC.

This chain joins TRBV2 and TRBJ1-5, with D tentatively TRBD1 (6 bases). This CDR3 comprises 16 residues. V was cut by 5 bases and J by 0 bases, with 14 bases left in between. The V gene's germline CDR1 is SNHLY and CDR2 FYNNEI. In DNA, the CDR3 is TGTGCCAGCAGTCCTACTACAGGGAATAGCAATCAGCCCCAGCATTTT. This translates into CASSPTTGNSNQPQHF.

This chain uses TRBV27 with TRBJ2-2; maybe TRBD2 (5 bases). Looked up from germline, CDR1 is MNHEY and CDR2 is SMNVEV (reference sequence). V was trimmed by 2 bases and J by 2 bases, leaving 6 bases between them. The CDR3 spans 14 residues. The CDR3 DNA follows: TGTGCCAGCAGTTTAGGACTCAACACCGGGGAGCTGTTTTTT. Encoded protein: CASSLGLNTGELFF.

The chain combines TRBV6-5 with TRBJ2-7; 9 nucleotides line up with TRBD2. J was trimmed by 2 bases and V by 2 bases; bases with no gene match: 7. The CDR3 runs to 16 residues. Germline lookup yields CDR1 MNHEY and CDR2 SVGAGI. The CDR3 region is CASSYGWASGTYEQYF. CDR3 DNA: TGTGCCAGCAGTTACGGGTGGGCTAGCGGGACCTACGAGCAGTACTTC.

Note on this clone: Other DNA sequences in this specimen translate into the identical CDR3. The CDR3 protein is CASSYSGGGETQYF. In nucleotides, the CDR3 is TGTGCCAGCAGTTACTCGGGGGGTGGAGAGACCCAGTACTTC. The chain carries TRBV6-5 and TRBJ2-5; possibly TRBD2 for D (6 bases). The CDR3 is made up of 14 amino acids. Germline lookup yields CDR1 MNHEY and CDR2 SVGAGI. V was trimmed by 0 bases and J by 4 bases, leaving 9 bases between them.

This chain links TRBV12-1 with TRBJ2-2; TRBD2 was called by the table and not checked on the DNA. TRBV12-1 is flagged as a pseudogene. The CDR3 totals 18 residues. CDR3 loop: CASSFARTSGGEAGELFF. The CDR3 DNA reads as TGTGCCAGCAGCTTTGCCCGGACTAGCGGAGGGGAGGCCGGGGAGCTGTTTTTT.

This clone was seen once. The chain recombines TRBV18 with TRBJ1-2, with TRBD1 identical over 7 bases. Trimming cost V 0 bases and J 8 bases; bases outside gene matches: 9. CDR3 length: 15 amino acids. Germline CDR1 is KGHSH and CDR2 is LQKENI. Here the CDR3 DNA reads TGTGCCAGCTCACCACCTGGACAGGAGTTGAGGGGCTACACCTTC. This sequence encodes CASSPPGQELRGYTF.

Note on this clone: The same CDR3 is also encoded by other DNA sequences in this sample. This sequence joins TRBV9 and TRBJ2-5; 9 bases agree with TRBD2. CDR3 size: 14 residues. Germline V CDR1 and CDR2: SGDLS, YYNGEE. Trimming at V came to 2 bases and at J to 5 bases, leaving 4 bases not matched to a gene. The CDR3 nucleotides read TGTGCCAGCAGCGTTAGCGGGGGCCGGGAGACCCAGTACTTC. Protein sequence: CASSVSGGRETQYF.

A single count supports this clone. The chain joins TRBV21-1 to TRBJ2-2; TRBD1, the table's D call, lacks a check against the DNA. TRBV21-1 is noted as a pseudogene. The CDR3 sequence is 15 residues long. CDR3 DNA: TGTGCCAGCAGCCCTCGACAGGACGAACACCGGGAGCTGTTTTTT. It encodes CASSPRQDEHRELFF.

CDR3 DNA sequence: TGTGCCAGCAGTGCGCGACTCCCGAACACTGAAGCTTTCTTT. Residues: CASSARLPNTEAFF. The V gene is TRBV2, the J gene TRBJ1-1; D is undetermined. The CDR3 covers 14 residues. Germline CDR1 SNHLY, CDR2 FYNNEI. The V end lost 4 bases, the J end lost 1 base, and 10 bases lay between the germline ends.

V is TRBV12-5 and J is TRBJ1-3; 7 bases map to TRBD1. The germline gives CDR1 LGHNT, CDR2 FRNRAP. V shed 5 bases, J shed 1 base, and the junction held 5 bases outside the gene matches. This CDR3 comprises 15 residues. CDR3 loop: CASGPGTASGNTIYF. In nucleotides, the CDR3 is TGTGCTAGTGGTCCGGGGACAGCATCTGGAAACACCATATATTTT.

The gene calls are TRBV19 and TRBJ1-5; a weak D match, TRBD1 (6 bases). V was shortened by 3 bases and J by 7 bases, with 13 bases between the two germline ends. Germline CDR1 and CDR2: LNHDA and SQIVND (reference sequence). The CDR3 spans 14 residues. For the CDR3, the DNA is TGTGCCAGTAGTATGGGGGCAGGGAACCAGCCCCAGCATTTT. It translates to CASSMGAGNQPQHF.

The gene calls are TRBV9 and TRBJ2-7, with a weak D call TRBD2 (7 bases). The CDR3 runs to 14 residues. Trimming removed 3 bases at V and 3 bases at J, with 13 bases between. Germline CDR1 is SGDLS and CDR2 is YYNGEE. CDR3 nucleotide sequence: TGTGCCAGCAGCGAACAGGGACTAAGCTACGAGCAGTACTTC. Translation gives CASSEQGLSYEQYF. The complete variable domain, with remaining parts taken from reference TRBV9 and TRBJ2-7, reads DSGVTQTPKHLITATGQRVTLRCSPRSGDLSVYWYQQSLDQGLQFLIQYYNGEERAKGNILERFSAQQFPDLHSELNLSSLELGDSALYFCASSEQGLSYEQYFGPGTRLTVT.

The chain carries TRBV3-1 (or the pseudogene TRBV3-2) and TRBJ1-2; unclear D gene. The CDR3 is 15 residues long. Deletions cut 1 base from V and 4 bases from J, with 13 bases between. Germline lookup yields CDR1 LGHDT and CDR2 YNNKEL (reference sequence). CDR3 loop: CASSQGASRGYGYTF. Here the CDR3 DNA reads TGTGCCAGCAGCCAAGGGGCCTCGCGGGGCTATGGCTACACCTTC.

In nucleotides, the CDR3 is TGTGCCAGCAGACAGGGTTGGACTGAAGCTTTCTTT. This encodes CASRQGWTEAFF. The rearrangement joins TRBV6-5 to TRBJ1-1; D perhaps matches TRBD1 (6 bases). This CDR3 spans 12 amino acids. The V gene lost 6 bases and the J gene lost 5 bases, with 10 bases spanning the gap. Germline CDR1 reads MNHEY; CDR2 reads SVGAGI.

The count of this clone is one. J is TRBJ1-1 and V is TRBV5-1; D might be TRBD1 (6 bases). The CDR3 consists of 13 residues. With 6 bases removed from V and 7 bases from J, the gap between germline ends came to 16 bases. CDR1 SGHRS and CDR2 YFSETQ come from the germline V gene. The CDR3 DNA reads as TGCGCCAGCAACTTAGGGAACAGGGATGAAGCTTTCTTT. Translating it yields CASNLGNRDEAFF.

This clone was counted a single time. This chain connects TRBV24-1 to TRBJ2-5; TRBD2 aligns across 7 bases. V lost 2 bases to trimming and J lost 3 bases; unmatched junction nucleotides: 5. This CDR3 spans 15 amino acids. Germline CDR1 reads KGHDR; CDR2 reads SFDVKD. The CDR3 reads CATSDSLRGEETQYF. CDR3 nucleotide sequence: TGTGCCACCAGTGATTCTCTTCGGGGGGAAGAGACCCAGTACTTC.

The V call is TRBV28, the J call TRBJ1-2; the D gene is possibly TRBD1 (5 bases). This CDR3 is built from 16 residues. The germline gives CDR1 MDHEN, CDR2 SYDVKM. V was pared by 3 bases and J by 4 bases, with 18 bases between. CDR3 region: CASSLSQGQILYGYTF. CDR3 coding DNA: TGTGCCAGCAGTTTGTCCCAGGGCCAGATTCTCTATGGCTACACCTTC.

This chain joins TRBV3-1 (or the pseudogene TRBV3-2) and TRBJ2-1; 7 bases align to TRBD2. V trimming: 4 bases; J trimming: 2 bases; junction bases outside the gene matches: 5. The CDR3 contains 15 residues. CDR1 and CDR2 (germline): LGHDT, YNNKEL (reference sequence). The CDR3 DNA follows: TGTGCCAGCAGCCGCGGCGGGGGAGCCTACAATGAGCAGTTCTTC. Its translation: CASSRGGGAYNEQFF.

This clone occurred a few times. The chain is built from TRBV6-5 and TRBJ1-3; no definite D call. The CDR3 runs to 14 residues. The V and J ends lost 6 bases and 4 bases respectively, with 13 bases between them. The germline CDR1 and CDR2 sequences are MNHEY and SVGAGI. The CDR3 sequence: CASSQDFSGNTIYF. CDR3 DNA sequence: TGTGCCAGCAGCCAGGACTTTAGCGGAAACACCATATATTTT.

This clone occurred once. The genes are TRBV2 and TRBJ2-4; a possible D gene is TRBD2 (5 bases). V shed 4 bases and J shed 0 bases, with 7 bases lying between them. The CDR3 runs 14 residues. Germline CDR1 SNHLY, CDR2 FYNNEI. The DNA for the CDR3 is TGTGCCAGCAGTGGGCGGGTAGCCAAAAACATTCAGTACTTC. It yields the protein CASSGRVAKNIQYF.